The source of this TCR beta chain is a study of blood T cell repertoires in COVID-19. Here immunoSEQ multiplex PCR was the method, and the copy in TCRdb shows in-frame clones only, minus some. The data show 200,000 to 300,000 clones, 75% to 85% seen once. Unmatched junction bases numbered 16, after V lost 4 bases and J lost 14 bases. The CDR3 spans 16 residues. Germline V CDR1 and CDR2: SGHRS, YFSETQ. Sequences were obtained from peripheral blood. The rearrangement links TRBV5-1 to TRBJ2-1; 12 bases map to TRBD2. This sequence was found in an elderly woman with COVID-19, enrolled during active disease. The CDR3 here is CASSGLAGGQTGGKFF. For the CDR3, the DNA is TGCGCCAGCAGCGGTCTAGCGGGAGGGCAAACGGGGGGAAAGTTCTTC.